The 12 T cell receptor beta chains below all came from one sample that was sequenced in a study of T cells in Graves' hyperthyroidism and ophthalmopathy. RNA transcripts yielded amplified TCR beta CDR3 regions. HTBI primers drove first-round RT-PCR of the TCR CDR3. TCRdb processed the multiplex PCR reads anew with MiXCR; each CDR3 protein has one entry. The sample holds about 160,000 distinct CDR3 sequences; roughly 10% are singletons and the top ten take over 20%. The specimen sequenced was blood. These receptors all stem from a woman between 18 and 30 years old with Graves' hyperthyroidism that later progressed to Graves' ophthalmopathy.

This clonotype was recorded many times. The rearrangement uses TRBV20-1 and TRBJ2-7, with D perhaps matching TRBD1 (6 bases). The CDR3 is 14 residues long. V was cut by 5 bases and J by 2 bases, with 16 bases left in between. Germline CDR1 reads DFQATT; CDR2 reads SNEGSKA (reference sequence). The CDR3 region has the DNA TGCAGTGCTGATTCGAGGACAGTTACCTACGAGCAGTACTTC. Protein: CSADSRTVTYEQYF.

The sample holds a few counts of this clonotype. V gene TRBV24-1 combines with J gene TRBJ2-1, with no clear D. This CDR3 spans 14 amino acids. CDR1 and CDR2 from the germline V gene are KGHDR and SFDVKD. V lost 0 bases, J lost 4 bases, and 6 bases lay in between. CDR3 region: CATSDLSGYNEQFF. CDR3 DNA: TGTGCCACCAGTGATTTGTCTGGATACAATGAGCAGTTCTTC.

This clonotype was counted at least ten times. The chain uses TRBV28 and TRBJ2-7, with 12 bases aligning to TRBD2. V lost 2 bases and J lost 10; bases outside the gene matches: 6. Germline CDR1 reads MDHEN; CDR2 reads SYDVKM. CDR3 size: 14 residues. DNA of the CDR3: TGTGCCAGCAGTTTAACTAGCGGGGGGCCCCGACAGTACTTC. Translated, it gives CASSLTSGGPRQYF.

This chain's CDR3 is CASSPKREGYEQYF. DNA of the CDR3: TGTGCCAGCTCACCAAAGCGGGAGGGGTACGAGCAGTACTTC. This chain joins TRBV18 and TRBJ2-7; TRBD2 matches at 10 bases. This CDR3 region has 14 residues. Germline V gene data show CDR1 as KGHSH and CDR2 as LQKENI. V trimming: 2 bases; J trimming: 4 bases; junction bases outside the gene matches: 2.

The chain employs TRBV30 and TRBJ1-2; no firm D call. The CDR3 loop spans 12 amino acids. Per the germline V gene, CDR1 is GTSNPN and CDR2 is SVGIG (reference sequence). The germline V and J ends were trimmed by 2 bases and 6 bases, with 10 bases remaining between them. The CDR3 loop is CAWSSRIDGYTF. The DNA of the CDR3 is TGTGCCTGGAGTTCCCGGATCGATGGCTACACCTTC.

The V call is TRBV12-3 or TRBV12-4, the J call TRBJ2-1; 12 nucleotides align to TRBD2. This CDR3 comprises 17 residues. Trimming cost V 5 bases and J 2 bases; bases outside gene matches: 7. The CDR3 DNA reads as TGTGCCAGCAGTCCTGGACTAGCGGGGTTGGCCTACAATGAGCAGTTCTTC. It codes for CASSPGLAGLAYNEQFF.

This clonotype was detected ten times or more. This chain joins TRBV11-2 and TRBJ1-2; tentative D call: TRBD1 (6 bases). The CDR3 loop spans 12 amino acids. V was cut by 6 bases and J by 8 bases, with 13 bases left in between. Germline V gene lookup returns CDR1 SGHAT and CDR2 FQNNGV. This CDR3 is CASRHRAPGYTF. The CDR3 coding sequence is TGTGCCAGCAGACACAGGGCCCCGGGCTACACCTTC.

This clonotype has a count of ten or more. This rearrangement joins TRBV20-1 to TRBJ2-1, with 10 bases fitting TRBD2. The V gene end was trimmed by 6 bases and the J gene end by 5 bases; junction bases not matched to a gene: 1. This CDR3 has 12 residues. Germline lookup yields CDR1 DFQATT and CDR2 SNEGSKA (reference sequence). CDR3 nucleotide sequence: TGCAGTGCCGGACTAGCGGACAATGAGCAGTTCTTC. The encoded protein is CSAGLADNEQFF.

This clonotype was recorded many times. The rearrangement links TRBV27 to TRBJ1-1, with TRBD1 as a possible D gene (5 bases). Trimming left V 8 bases short and J 1 base short, with 11 bases between. Germline CDR1 reads MNHEY; CDR2 reads SMNVEV (reference sequence). This CDR3 has 13 amino acids. CDR3 amino acids: CASGSGRNTEAFF. The CDR3 region has the DNA TGTGCCAGCGGTTCGGGGCGGAACACTGAAGCTTTCTTT.

This clonotype was picked up many times. This sequence joins TRBV5-4 and TRBJ1-6; tentatively, D is TRBD1 (5 bases). The germline V gene has CDR1 SGHNT and CDR2 YYREEE (reference sequence). CDR3 length equals 14 residues. Trimming removed 3 bases at V and 7 bases at J, with 11 bases between. DNA for the CDR3: TGTGCCAGCAGCTCTGACAGATTAAATTCACCCCTCCACTTT. This sequence encodes CASSSDRLNSPLHF.

This clonotype came up many times. This rearrangement joins TRBV28 to TRBJ1-1; 9 bases match TRBD1. The CDR3 is 20 amino acids. The J segment lost 0 bases and the V segment lost 4 bases, leaving 18 bases of the junction unmatched. Germline values: CDR1 MDHEN, CDR2 SYDVKM. The chain's CDR3 is CASSSRSLRTGARMNTEAFF. The CDR3 nucleotides are TGTGCCAGCAGTTCCCGGTCGTTAAGGACAGGGGCTCGGATGAACACTGAAGCTTTCTTT. The whole variable domain, remainder taken from reference TRBV28 and TRBJ1-1, is DVKVTQSSRYLVKRTGEKVFLECVQDMDHENMFWYRQDPGLGLRLIYFSYDVKMKEKGDIPEGYSVSREKKERFSLILESASTNQTSMYLCASSSRSLRTGARMNTEAFFGQGTRLTVV.

This clonotype was seen only a few times. The J gene is TRBJ2-5, the V gene TRBV18; tentative D call: TRBD1 (6 bases). V was cut by 2 bases and J by 7 bases, with 11 bases left in between. Germline lookup yields CDR1 KGHSH and CDR2 LQKENI. The CDR3 covers 13 residues. The DNA for the CDR3 is TGTGCCAGCTCACCAAAACAGGGTGGGACCCAGTACTTC. Translated, it gives CASSPKQGGTQYF.